The 8 T cell receptor beta chains listed next were all sequenced from one sample in a study of T cells in localized non-small cell lung cancer. The assay was immunoSEQ multiplex PCR, and TCRdb's table has in-frame clones only and misses some. Among 53,000 or so clones listed, over 80% were seen once. The specimen was peripheral blood mononuclear cells, collected before any cancer treatment. The receptors shown here come from a man aged 35-75 years with stage III lung adenocarcinoma.

The rearrangement links TRBV6-1 to TRBJ2-1, with TRBD2 matching 10 bases. J gave up 4 bases and V 7 bases, and 7 bases lay outside the gene matches. The germline V gene encodes CDR1 MNHNS and CDR2 SASEGT. The CDR3 length is 15 residues. Here the CDR3 reads CASMLASGGYNEQFF. CDR3 nucleotide sequence: TGTGCCAGCATGTTAGCTAGCGGGGGTTACAATGAGCAGTTCTTC.

The chain carries TRBV30 and TRBJ1-1; D might be TRBD1 (6 bases). Trimming removed 5 bases at V and 6 bases at J, with 16 bases between. This CDR3 comprises 13 residues. Germline CDR1 GTSNPN, CDR2 SVGIG (reference sequence). The CDR3 sequence: CAWQPGALSEAFF. The CDR3 coding sequence is TGTGCCTGGCAACCAGGGGCTTTATCTGAAGCTTTCTTT.

In this sample, this clone turned up once. CDR3 residues: CASSPRPSTDTQYF. The CDR3 coding sequence is TGTGCCAGTAGCCCCCGCCCTAGCACAGATACGCAGTATTTT. The gene calls are TRBV19 and TRBJ2-3; D remains unclear. V lost 6 bases to trimming and J lost 0 bases, with 10 bases between them. This CDR3 comprises 14 residues. The V gene's germline CDR1 is LNHDA and CDR2 SQIVND (reference sequence).

This clone has more than one count but fewer than ten. V and J are TRBV2 and TRBJ1-4; D uncertain. The germline V gene has CDR1 SNHLY and CDR2 FYNNEI. The CDR3 is 14 amino acids. Trimming took off 7 bases at V and 11 bases at J, with 20 bases between the two ends. CDR3 sequence reads: CASTLWGDRGKLFF. DNA of the CDR3: TGTGCCAGCACTTTGTGGGGTGACCGTGGGAAACTGTTTTTT. Looking up the rest from reference TRBV2 and TRBJ1-4 gives the full variable domain: EPEVTQTPSHQVTQMGQEVILRCVPISNHLYFYWYRQILGQKVEFLVSFYNNEISEKSEIFDDQFSVERPDGSNFTLKIRSTKLEDSAMYFCASTLWGDRGKLFFGSGTQLSVL.

The V and J genes are TRBV6-6 and TRBJ1-3, with D unclear. CDR1 is MNHNY, CDR2 SVGAGI, per germline (reference sequence). Between the trimmed V and J ends, which lost 3 bases and 6 bases, there was a span of 15 bases. There are 15 residues in the CDR3. CDR3 sequence reads: CASSYGQLYQNTIYF. CDR3 in DNA: TGTGCCAGCAGTTATGGGCAGCTTTATCAAAACACCATATATTTT.

The CDR3 reads CASSVDLGAPYEQYF. The CDR3 bases are TGTGCCAGCAGCGTAGATCTAGGGGCGCCCTACGAGCAGTACTTC. The chain employs TRBV9 and TRBJ2-7; perhaps TRBD1 as D (5 bases). Trimming took 0 bases from V and 2 from J, leaving 12 bases between them. The germline gives CDR1 SGDLS, CDR2 YYNGEE. The CDR3 sequence is 15 residues long. Looking up the rest from reference TRBV9 and TRBJ2-7 gives the full variable domain: DSGVTQTPKHLITATGQRVTLRCSPRSGDLSVYWYQQSLDQGLQFLIQYYNGEERAKGNILERFSAQQFPDLHSELNLSSLELGDSALYFCASSVDLGAPYEQYFGPGTRLTVT.

This chain connects TRBV18 to TRBJ2-7; D gene uncertain. CDR1 and CDR2 from the germline V gene are KGHSH and LQKENI. The CDR3 runs 13 residues. V was clipped by 0 bases and J by 6 bases, with 9 bases between them. The CDR3 here is CASSPPGNIEQYF. Written as DNA, the CDR3 is TGTGCCAGCTCACCACCAGGAAATATCGAGCAGTACTTC.

The V gene is TRBV6-5, the J gene TRBJ1-2, with D possibly TRBD1 on 6 matching bases. The germline V and J ends were trimmed by 6 bases and 8 bases, with 13 bases remaining between them. Germline CDR1 and CDR2: MNHEY and SVGAGI. This CDR3 region has 12 residues. DNA of the CDR3: TGTGCCAGCAGGGGGGCTCCGGAGGGCTACACCTTC. This gives the protein CASRGAPEGYTF.